These 3 T cell receptor beta chains originate from one sample sequenced in a study of T cells in Graves' hyperthyroidism and ophthalmopathy (dated by TCRdb to the late 2010s). Receptors were amplified or captured by multiplex PCR. TCRdb records Illumina HiSeq 2000 as the sequencer. The TCR beta CDR3 regions were amplified from RNA transcripts. The first round of RT-PCR for the TCR CDR3 was performed with the HTBI primer set and the Qiagen OneStep RT-PCR kit. TCRdb handled the public reads itself, with Q25 trimming in fastp and clone calling in MiXCR, and kept productive beta chains. When rows share a CDR3 protein, they turn into one entry using the most common DNA and genes. Counted in this sample were 500,000 to 600,000 distinct CDR3 sequences; 16% of them appeared once. The ten largest clones capture about 20% of the sample. Sequencing was done on a sample of blood. These receptors came from a woman younger than 30 with Graves' hyperthyroidism.

This clonotype turned up a few times. V gene TRBV2 combines with J gene TRBJ2-2; the D gene is possibly TRBD1 (6 bases). This CDR3 has 15 amino acids. Trimming cost V 3 bases and J 5 bases, with 13 bases left between them. Germline CDR1 is SNHLY and CDR2 is FYNNEI. The CDR3 is CASSDRGKVTGELFF. The CDR3 nucleotides read TGTGCCAGCAGTGACAGGGGAAAGGTTACCGGGGAGCTGTTTTTT.

This clonotype has a handful of counts. The rearrangement joins TRBV13 to TRBJ2-2; weak D call: TRBD2 (6 bases). Germline V gives CDR1 PRHDT, CDR2 FYEKMQ (reference sequence). The CDR3 length is 16 residues. Trimming took off 5 bases at V and 0 bases at J, with 13 bases between the two ends. The CDR3 spells CASSLAGTSNTGELFF. CDR3 nucleotide sequence: TGTGCCAGCAGCCTCGCTGGGACTTCGAACACCGGGGAGCTGTTTTTT. Filled out from reference TRBV13 and TRBJ2-2, the complete variable domain reads AAGVIQSPRHLIKEKRETATLKCYPIPRHDTVYWYQQGPGQDPQFLISFYEKMQSDKGSIPDRFSAQQFSDYHSELNMSSLELGDSALYFCASSLAGTSNTGELFFGEGSRLTVL.

This clonotype has more than one count but fewer than ten. The rearrangement joins TRBV20-1 to TRBJ2-3; tentatively, D is TRBD1 or TRBD2 (5 bases each). V was clipped by 2 bases and J by 0 bases, with 24 bases between them. Germline CDR1 reads DFQATT; CDR2 reads SNEGSKA (reference sequence). The CDR3 runs to 19 residues. This CDR3 reads CSARPYRDPEGDSTDTQYF. As DNA, the CDR3 is TGCAGTGCTAGACCCTACCGGGACCCCGAAGGGGATAGCACAGATACGCAGTATTTT.